These 32 T cell receptor beta chains came from one sample sequenced in a study of blood T cell repertoires in COVID-19. The protocol was immunoSEQ multiplex PCR, while the TCRdb copy is restricted to in-frame clones and leaves out a portion. The sample carries a few hundred thousand clones, 89% recorded once. Sequenced input: peripheral blood. These receptors originate from a man between 45 and 60 years old with acute or convalescent COVID-19.

This clone was detected once. V is TRBV5-1 and J is TRBJ2-5; 11 bases are a match to TRBD2. This CDR3 has 15 residues. The trim removed 2 bases at V and 5 bases at J, leaving 5 bases unmatched. Germline CDR1 is SGHRS and CDR2 is YFSETQ. CDR3 sequence (DNA): TGCGCCAGCAGCTTTAAGTTAGCGGGAGGGGAGACCCAGTACTTC. Translation: CASSFKLAGGETQYF.

This chain connects TRBV3-1 (or the pseudogene TRBV3-2) to TRBJ1-4; D gene uncertain. This CDR3 region has 16 residues. Trimming stripped 4 bases from V and 7 bases from J, with 19 bases between. Germline V gene data show CDR1 as LGHDT and CDR2 as YNNKEL (reference sequence). CDR3 sequence: CASSPTPPSQAEKLFF. The CDR3 bases are TGTGCCAGCAGCCCAACCCCTCCATCGCAGGCTGAAAAACTGTTTTTT.

The V gene is TRBV5-1, the J gene TRBJ2-1, with TRBD1 identical over 7 bases. V was pared by 1 base and J by 5 bases, with 6 bases of the junction left unmatched. This CDR3 is built from 15 residues. Germline V lookup: CDR1 SGHRS, CDR2 YFSETQ. Here the CDR3 reads CASSLIMTGNNEQFF. CDR3 DNA: TGCGCCAGCAGCTTGATCATGACAGGGAACAATGAGCAGTTCTTC.

This rearrangement joins TRBV13 to TRBJ2-1; 10 positions match TRBD2. The CDR3 sequence is 15 residues long. The V and J ends lost 5 bases and 4 bases, in that order; junction bases with no gene match: 5. CDR1 is PRHDT, CDR2 FYEKMQ, per germline (reference sequence). CDR3 coding DNA: TGTGCCAGCAGCCATAGCGGGGGGTCGTACAATGAGCAGTTCTTC. Translated: CASSHSGGSYNEQFF. Full variable domain (missing parts from reference TRBV13 and TRBJ2-1): AAGVIQSPRHLIKEKRETATLKCYPIPRHDTVYWYQQGPGQDPQFLISFYEKMQSDKGSIPDRFSAQQFSDYHSELNMSSLELGDSALYFCASSHSGGSYNEQFFGPGTRLTVL.

The chain is built from TRBV12-3 or TRBV12-4 and TRBJ1-2; D is uncertain. The CDR3 has 12 residues. The ends were cut back, 8 bases at V and 4 bases at J, with 11 bases in the middle. CDR3 coding DNA: TGTGCCAGCGGAGGGAGATCCTATGGCTACACCTTC. Protein: CASGGRSYGYTF.

The rearrangement uses TRBV6-5 and TRBJ2-4, with D hard to call. The CDR3 spans 11 residues. Germline loops: CDR1 MNHEY, CDR2 SVGAGI. V lost 8 bases and J lost 3, with 5 bases in between. CDR3 sequence (DNA): TGTGCCAGCTGGAGCAAAAACATTCAGTACTTC. This encodes CASWSKNIQYF.

The sample holds one count of this clone. The chain combines TRBV5-4 with TRBJ2-6; D possibly corresponds to TRBD1 (5 bases). The CDR3 has 17 amino acids. The V end lost 0 bases, the J end lost 0 bases, and 10 bases lay between the germline ends. Germline CDR1 SGHNT, CDR2 YYREEE (reference sequence). The CDR3: CASSLDRLYSGANVLTF. The CDR3 coding sequence is TGTGCCAGCAGCTTGGACAGGTTATACTCTGGGGCCAACGTCCTGACTTTC.

V is TRBV2 and J is TRBJ2-3, with D maybe TRBD1 (5 bases). The CDR3 totals 14 residues. The germline V gene has CDR1 SNHLY and CDR2 FYNNEI. Trimming shortened V by 4 bases and J by 0 bases, and 8 bases separated the two germline ends. The CDR3 protein is CASSGTPSTDTQYF. The CDR3 DNA reads TGTGCCAGCAGTGGGACACCCAGCACAGATACGCAGTATTTT.

The chain links TRBV2 to TRBJ2-2, with D possibly TRBD2 on 5 matching bases. V was cut by 7 bases and J by 7 bases, with 13 bases left in between. Germline CDR1 SNHLY, CDR2 FYNNEI. The CDR3 consists of 13 residues. CDR3 region: CASNGVGVGELFF. Written as DNA, the CDR3 is TGTGCCAGCAATGGGGTCGGGGTCGGGGAGCTGTTTTTT.

The chain has TRBV30 and TRBJ2-7; TRBD2 aligns across 13 bases. The CDR3 has 16 residues. Germline V gene sequence: CDR1 GTSNPN, CDR2 SVGIG (reference sequence). V lost 2 bases and J lost 5; bases outside the gene matches: 9. The CDR3 loop reads CAWSKTGTSGVDEQYF. The CDR3 nucleotides read TGTGCCTGGAGTAAAACCGGGACTAGCGGGGTCGACGAGCAGTACTTC.

The genes are TRBV6-2 or TRBV6-3 and TRBJ1-6; no reliable D call. Looked up from germline, CDR1 is MNHEY and CDR2 is SVGEGT. V lost 6 bases and J 10 bases, leaving 10 bases between the germline ends. The CDR3 runs to 12 residues. DNA of the CDR3: TGTGCCAGCAGCTCAATGCGCTCACCCCTCCACTTT. It codes for CASSSMRSPLHF.

The rearrangement joins TRBV5-1 to TRBJ2-4; TRBD2 matches at 11 bases. From germline, CDR1 is SGHRS and CDR2 YFSETQ. The CDR3 is 18 residues long. V lost 4 bases and J lost 1; bases outside the gene matches: 10. The CDR3 spells CASSPPLAGGGAKNIQYF. For the CDR3, the DNA is TGCGCCAGCAGCCCTCCGCTAGCGGGGGGCGGGGCCAAAAACATTCAGTACTTC.

This chain joins TRBV19 and TRBJ1-2; 8 bases agree with TRBD1. The CDR3 runs 16 residues. Per germline, CDR1 LNHDA and CDR2 SQIVND (reference sequence). V lost 9 bases and J lost 2; bases outside the gene matches: 14. Here the CDR3 reads CASVPPAGQGNYGYTF. CDR3 bases: TGTGCCAGCGTCCCCCCCGCCGGACAGGGCAACTATGGCTACACCTTC.

Only a few counts were recorded for this clone. The chain carries TRBV5-6 and TRBJ1-2; D is uncertain. CDR1 and CDR2 from the germline V gene are SGHDT and YYEEEE. The CDR3 sequence is 11 residues long. V was cut by 10 bases and J by 4 bases, with 11 bases left in between. CDR3 coding DNA: TGTGCCGGTGAGTTAGTCTATGGCTACACCTTC. Translated, it gives CAGELVYGYTF.

The CDR3 is CASSYGVGTGDGYTF. CDR3 nucleotide sequence: TGTGCCAGCAGTTACGGAGTGGGGACGGGGGATGGCTACACCTTC. J is TRBJ1-2 and V is TRBV6-5; maybe TRBD1 (5 bases). CDR3 length: 15 amino acids. The germline V and J ends were trimmed by 2 bases and 6 bases, with 16 bases remaining between them. Germline values: CDR1 MNHEY, CDR2 SVGAGI.

J is TRBJ1-6 and V is TRBV9; D is undetermined. The V and J ends lost 1 base and 8 bases respectively, with 10 bases between them. CDR1 and CDR2 from the germline V gene are SGDLS and YYNGEE. This CDR3 has 14 residues. CDR3 protein: CASSVQVHDSPLHF. The CDR3 DNA reads as TGTGCCAGCAGCGTACAGGTTCATGATTCACCCCTCCACTTT.

V is TRBV7-3 and J is TRBJ2-1; TRBD2 aligns across 14 bases. Germline values: CDR1 SGHTA, CDR2 FQGTGA. CDR3 length equals 15 residues. J lost 6 bases, V lost 4 bases, and 2 bases had no gene match. CDR3 residues: CASSSTSGGANEQFF. The CDR3 DNA sequence: TGTGCCAGCAGCTCGACTAGCGGGGGGGCCAATGAGCAGTTCTTC.

V gene TRBV4-2 combines with J gene TRBJ2-2; 10 positions match TRBD2. Germline V gene data show CDR1 as LGHNA and CDR2 as YNFKEQ. V was clipped by 8 bases and J by 3 bases; unmatched bases: 3. This CDR3 is 14 amino acids long. CDR3 residues: CASRLAGDTGELFF. The DNA for the CDR3 is TGTGCCAGCCGCCTAGCGGGGGACACCGGGGAGCTGTTTTTT.

The rearrangement links TRBV27 to TRBJ1-1; 12 bases are a match to TRBD1. This CDR3 contains 15 residues. The germline V gene has CDR1 MNHEY and CDR2 SMNVEV (reference sequence). With V trimmed by 6 bases and J by 5 bases, 7 bases remained unmatched. The CDR3 coding sequence is TGTGCCAGCAGAATGGGACAGGGGGCCAGGACTGAAGCTTTCTTT. It is translated as CASRMGQGARTEAFF.

The chain recombines TRBV4-2 with TRBJ1-4; D is possibly TRBD1 (5 bases). Germline CDR1 and CDR2: LGHNA and YNFKEQ. The CDR3 contains 15 residues. Trimming stripped 4 bases from V and 0 bases from J, with 9 bases between. CDR3 in DNA: TGTGCCAGCAGCCCTCCGACAGCAACTAATGAAAAACTGTTTTTT. Protein: CASSPPTATNEKLFF.

CDR3 loop: CASSLVHYNEQFF. The CDR3 DNA is TGCGCCAGCAGCTTGGTCCACTACAATGAGCAGTTCTTC. V gene TRBV5-1 combines with J gene TRBJ2-1; D not certain. This CDR3 spans 13 amino acids. Trimming pared 0 bases from V and 3 bases from J, leaving 4 bases between. CDR1 SGHRS and CDR2 YFSETQ come from the germline V gene. Full variable domain (rest looked up from reference TRBV5-1 and TRBJ2-1): KAGVTQTPRYLIKTRGQQVTLSCSPISGHRSVSWYQQTPGQGLQFLFEYFSETQRNKGNFPGRFSGRQFSNSRSEMNVSTLELGDSALYLCASSLVHYNEQFFGPGTRLTVL.

V usage is TRBV11-2 and J usage is TRBJ2-5; 7 nucleotides agree with TRBD1. Germline CDR1 and CDR2: SGHAT and FQNNGV. The CDR3 is 16 residues long. The V and J ends lost 5 bases and 5 bases, in that order; junction bases with no gene match: 14. The CDR3 here is CASSDARGGRRETQYF. The CDR3, as DNA: TGTGCCAGCAGCGACGCCCGAGGGGGCCGGCGGGAGACCCAGTACTTC.

The chain combines TRBV5-1 with TRBJ1-2; 10 nucleotides line up with TRBD1. The J segment lost 5 bases and the V segment lost 4 bases, leaving 8 bases of the junction unmatched. In germline, CDR1 is SGHRS, CDR2 YFSETQ. This CDR3 is built from 15 residues. This CDR3 is CASSPTGGDQYGYTF. The CDR3, as DNA: TGCGCCAGCAGCCCGACAGGGGGCGATCAATATGGCTACACCTTC.

This clone was detected a few times. The J gene is TRBJ2-7, the V gene TRBV18; 9 bases fit TRBD1. The CDR3 totals 13 residues. The V gene's germline CDR1 is KGHSH and CDR2 LQKENI. The V and J ends lost 5 bases and 6 bases, in that order; junction bases with no gene match: 5. This CDR3 is CASSGDRAREQYF. In DNA, the CDR3 is TGTGCCAGCTCAGGGGACAGGGCCCGCGAGCAGTACTTC.

This clone was picked up a small number of times. The rearrangement links TRBV5-1 to TRBJ2-2, with D possibly TRBD1 on 6 matching bases. CDR3 size: 15 residues. Germline lookup yields CDR1 SGHRS and CDR2 YFSETQ. Trimming stripped 4 bases from V and 4 bases from J, with 14 bases between. DNA for the CDR3: TGCGCCAGCAGCCTTAGACAGGTCGCCACCGGGGAGCTGTTTTTT. This codes for CASSLRQVATGELFF.

This chain connects TRBV5-1 to TRBJ1-1; D uncertain. The CDR3 runs 14 residues. Germline V CDR1 and CDR2: SGHRS, YFSETQ. Trimming took 4 bases from V and 0 from J, leaving 10 bases between them. CDR3 sequence: CASSDGEMNTEAFF. The CDR3 DNA sequence: TGCGCCAGCAGCGATGGAGAGATGAACACTGAAGCTTTCTTT.

The chain carries TRBV19 and TRBJ2-7; D remains ambiguous. The CDR3 length is 11 residues. In germline, CDR1 is LNHDA, CDR2 SQIVND (reference sequence). V was clipped by 11 bases and J by 5 bases, with 13 bases between them. This CDR3 reads CAGEVVHEQYF. The DNA of the CDR3 is TGTGCCGGAGAGGTCGTCCACGAGCAGTACTTC.

V is TRBV6-5 and J is TRBJ1-1; D gene uncertain. Germline V lookup: CDR1 MNHEY, CDR2 SVGAGI. Trimming stripped 11 bases from V and 11 bases from J, with 18 bases between. CDR3 length: 11 residues. The CDR3 region is CAARAGRRAFF. The CDR3 DNA reads TGTGCCGCCCGGGCGGGCCGGAGGGCTTTCTTT.

The CDR3 is CASSQQVNTEAFF. The CDR3 coding sequence is TGTGCCAGCAGCCAACAGGTAAACACTGAAGCTTTCTTT. The rearrangement links TRBV2 to TRBJ1-1; perhaps TRBD1 as D (5 bases). The CDR3 spans 13 residues. The V gene's germline CDR1 is SNHLY and CDR2 FYNNEI. Trimming cost V 6 bases and J 2 bases, with 10 bases left between them.

The rearrangement uses TRBV7-2 and TRBJ1-2; 8 bases line up with TRBD1. V shed 5 bases, J shed 4 bases, and the junction held 9 bases outside the gene matches. The CDR3 has 15 amino acids. CDR1 SGHTA and CDR2 FQGNSA come from the germline V gene. The CDR3 loop is CASSIRQGSPYGYTF. The DNA for the CDR3 is TGTGCCAGCAGCATACGACAGGGGTCCCCCTATGGCTACACCTTC.

The genes are TRBV28 and TRBJ1-1; D is unresolved. Germline assignment: CDR1 MDHEN and CDR2 SYDVKM. The CDR3 consists of 14 residues. V was trimmed by 8 bases and J by 1 base, leaving 14 bases between them. CDR3 sequence (DNA): TGTGCCAGCGGTCGGGTTCAGTGGAACACTGAAGCTTTCTTT. Its protein is CASGRVQWNTEAFF.

J is TRBJ2-3 and V is TRBV11-3; 8 bases align to TRBD2. The CDR3 runs to 15 residues. V shed 4 bases and J 3 bases; nucleotides not matched to a gene: 6. Germline lookup yields CDR1 SGHNT and CDR2 YENEEA. CDR3 DNA sequence: TGTGCCAGCAGCTCTCCGGGACTAGGGACAGATACGCAGTATTTT. It translates to CASSSPGLGTDTQYF.